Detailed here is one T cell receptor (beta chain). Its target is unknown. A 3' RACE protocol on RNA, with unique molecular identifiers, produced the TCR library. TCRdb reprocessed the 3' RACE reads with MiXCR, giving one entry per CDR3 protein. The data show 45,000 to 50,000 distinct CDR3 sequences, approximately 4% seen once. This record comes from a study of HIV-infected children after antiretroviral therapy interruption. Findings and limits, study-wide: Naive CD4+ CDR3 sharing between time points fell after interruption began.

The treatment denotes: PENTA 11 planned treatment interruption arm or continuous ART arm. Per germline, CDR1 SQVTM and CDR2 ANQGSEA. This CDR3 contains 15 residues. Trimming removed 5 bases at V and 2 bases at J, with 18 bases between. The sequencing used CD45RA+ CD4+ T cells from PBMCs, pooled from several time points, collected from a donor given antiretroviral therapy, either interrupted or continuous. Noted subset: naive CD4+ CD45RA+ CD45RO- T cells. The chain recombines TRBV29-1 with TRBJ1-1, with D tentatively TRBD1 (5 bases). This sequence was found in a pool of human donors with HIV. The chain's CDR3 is CSVYGGGIFNTEAFF. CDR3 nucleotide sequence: TGCAGCGTTTATGGGGGAGGAATTTTTAACACTGAAGCTTTCTTT.